Presented here are 30 T cell receptor beta chains from one specimen sequenced in a study of cytotoxic CD8 clonotypes in ibrutinib-treated CLL. Clones were read by immunoSEQ multiplex PCR, and TCRdb kept only the in-frame ones, dropping some. The data show approximately 150,000 clones, approximately 90% seen once. This specimen consisted of PBMCs, obtained at disease progression, from a patient treated with ibrutinib. These receptors originate from a human donor with chronic lymphocytic leukemia.

The rearrangement links TRBV5-1 to TRBJ2-2; D may correspond to TRBD1 or TRBD2 (6 bases each). Germline assignment: CDR1 SGHRS and CDR2 YFSETQ. The CDR3 is 16 residues long. V shed 1 base and J shed 2 bases, with 12 bases lying between them. CDR3 sequence reads: CASSLLGGSNTGELFF. The CDR3 DNA sequence: TGCGCCAGCAGCTTGTTAGGGGGGTCTAACACCGGGGAGCTGTTTTTT.

The rearrangement links TRBV28 to TRBJ2-7, with a possible D match to TRBD1 (6 bases). Trimming cost V 4 bases and J 0 bases, with 13 bases left between them. Germline assignment: CDR1 MDHEN and CDR2 SYDVKM. The CDR3 has 15 residues. DNA for the CDR3: TGTGCCAGCAGTTCCTACGACAGGAACTCCTACGAGCAGTACTTC. It yields the protein CASSSYDRNSYEQYF.

This clone showed up just a few times. The V gene is TRBV30, the J gene TRBJ1-1; TRBD1 matches at 11 bases. The CDR3 has 15 residues. The germline CDR1 and CDR2 sequences are GTSNPN and SVGIG (reference sequence). J gave up 4 bases and V 0 bases, and 4 bases lay outside the gene matches. CDR3 amino acids: CAWSVGGTGGTEAFF. The CDR3 DNA is TGTGCCTGGAGTGTAGGTGGGACAGGGGGCACTGAAGCTTTCTTT. The full variable domain, in which reference TRBV30 and TRBJ1-1 provide the parts outside the CDR3, is SQTIHQWPATLVQPVGSPLSLECTVEGTSNPNLYWYRQAAGRGLQLLFYSVGIGQISSEVPQNLSASRPQDRQFILSSKKLLLSDSGFYLCAWSVGGTGGTEAFFGQGTRLTVV.

V gene TRBV30 combines with J gene TRBJ2-3; 10 bases agree with TRBD2. Germline values: CDR1 GTSNPN, CDR2 SVGIG (reference sequence). The CDR3 is made up of 18 amino acids. V trimming: 1 base; J trimming: 0 bases; junction bases outside the gene matches: 10. Here the CDR3 reads CAWSGTSGIPPSTDTQYF. DNA of the CDR3: TGTGCCTGGAGTGGGACTAGCGGCATACCACCTAGCACAGATACGCAGTATTTT.

The rearrangement links TRBV7-9 to TRBJ1-4, with a weak D call TRBD1 (6 bases). V was trimmed by 5 bases and J by 8 bases, leaving 21 bases between them. The CDR3 contains 16 residues. Germline V gene data show CDR1 as SEHNR and CDR2 as FQNEAQ (reference sequence). CDR3: CASSRGSLGGDEKLFF. The CDR3 nucleotides read TGTGCCAGCAGCCGAGGGTCGTTGGGGGGCGACGAAAAACTGTTTTTT.

V and J are TRBV10-1 and TRBJ2-2, with 12 positions matching TRBD2. Germline trimming cut 0 bases from V and 2 bases from J; bases unmatched to any gene: 4. CDR1 is WNHNN, CDR2 SYGVQD, per germline (reference sequence). The CDR3 length is 18 residues. The CDR3 region is CASSESVLAGGNTGELFF. Written as DNA, the CDR3 is TGCGCCAGCAGTGAGTCGGTACTAGCGGGAGGAAACACCGGGGAGCTGTTTTTT.

Worth noting for this clone: The junction departs from the called germline gene at one end, perhaps through a read error. The chain employs TRBV7-7 and TRBJ2-3; TRBD2 agrees at 8 bases. Germline lookup yields CDR1 SSHAT and CDR2 FNYEAQ (reference sequence). The CDR3 covers 16 residues. The CDR3 DNA reads TGTGCTAGCAGCTTAGTCGCGGGAGGCCTGACAGATACGCAGTATTTT. Translated, it gives CASSLVAGGLTDTQYF.

CDR3 coding DNA: TGTGCCAGCAGCCCTGGGGCAGGGACATATCAGCCCCAGCATTTT. Translation gives CASSPGAGTYQPQHF. V usage is TRBV5-6 and J usage is TRBJ1-5; possible D gene TRBD1, 6 bases. The CDR3 contains 15 residues. Germline V gene lookup returns CDR1 SGHDT and CDR2 YYEEEE. With 4 bases removed from V and 5 bases from J, the gap between germline ends came to 16 bases.

V and J are TRBV9 and TRBJ1-3; possible D gene TRBD1, 6 bases. V lost 4 bases and J lost 0, with 20 bases in between. This CDR3 comprises 18 residues. Germline CDR1 and CDR2: SGDLS and YYNGEE. CDR3 DNA sequence: TGTGCCAGCAGCCCACACCTTGGACAGAAGAGCTCTGGAAACACCATATATTTT. Protein product: CASSPHLGQKSSGNTIYF.

The chain uses TRBV29-1 and TRBJ1-2, with 7 bases that match TRBD1. V lost 3 bases, J lost 5 bases, and 27 bases stayed unmatched. There are 20 residues in the CDR3. Germline CDR1 SQVTM, CDR2 ANQGSEA. CDR3 residues: CSVEQGFSGQSRQWGYGYTF. CDR3 in DNA: TGCAGCGTTGAGCAGGGTTTTTCGGGACAGAGCCGACAATGGGGGTATGGCTACACCTTC. Drawing the rest from reference TRBV29-1 and TRBJ1-2, the complete variable domain is SAVISQKPSRDICQRGTSLTIQCQVDSQVTMMFWYRQQPGQSLTLIATANQGSEATYESGFVIDKFPISRPNLTFSTLTVSNMSPEDSSIYLCSVEQGFSGQSRQWGYGYTFGSGTRLTVV.

The rearrangement joins TRBV28 to TRBJ2-1, with 8 bases aligning to TRBD1. CDR3 length: 14 residues. With V trimmed by 5 bases and J by 5 bases, 5 bases remained unmatched. Germline values: CDR1 MDHEN, CDR2 SYDVKM. CDR3 amino acids: CASSVGQGNNEQFF. CDR3 sequence (DNA): TGTGCCAGCAGTGTCGGACAGGGCAACAATGAGCAGTTCTTC.

The gene calls are TRBV4-2 and TRBJ2-5; D gene uncertain. The germline V gene encodes CDR1 LGHNA and CDR2 YNFKEQ. The ends were cut back, 1 base at V and 2 bases at J, with 8 bases in the middle. The CDR3 has 14 amino acids. This CDR3 reads CASSQAQLQETQYF. As DNA, the CDR3 is TGTGCCAGCAGCCAAGCGCAGTTACAAGAGACCCAGTACTTC.

V usage is TRBV2 and J usage is TRBJ2-7; TRBD2 agrees at 12 bases. Per germline, CDR1 SNHLY and CDR2 FYNNEI. The CDR3 sequence is 18 residues long. Trimming took 6 bases from V and 1 from J; bases not matched to a gene: 13. As DNA, the CDR3 is TGTGCCAGCAGGGTTGGCGGCCTGGGGACTAGCGGGTCCTACGAGCAGTACTTC. This encodes CASRVGGLGTSGSYEQYF.

This chain uses TRBV4-1 with TRBJ1-1; D might be TRBD1 (6 bases). Trimming stripped 1 base from V and 11 bases from J, with 20 bases between. CDR1 MGHRA and CDR2 YSYEKL come from the germline V gene. The CDR3 is 15 amino acids. CDR3 region: CASSQGVPGGFVAFF. DNA for the CDR3: TGCGCCAGCAGCCAAGGGGTCCCGGGGGGCTTCGTGGCTTTCTTT.

This chain uses TRBV11-3 with TRBJ2-1, with 9 bases identical to TRBD2. The CDR3 extends over 15 amino acids. Germline V gene lookup returns CDR1 SGHNT and CDR2 YENEEA. The V and J ends lost 2 bases and 8 bases, in that order; junction bases with no gene match: 7. CDR3 sequence reads: CASSLITSGRDEQFF. CDR3 in DNA: TGTGCCAGCAGCTTAATTACTAGCGGGCGCGATGAGCAGTTCTTC.

The gene calls are TRBV27 and TRBJ2-1; TRBD2 aligns across 7 bases. This CDR3 is 15 amino acids long. V shed 5 bases and J 4 bases; nucleotides not matched to a gene: 8. Germline CDR1 and CDR2: MNHEY and SMNVEV (reference sequence). CDR3 DNA sequence: TGTGCCAGCAGTACCTCTAGCGGCTTATACAATGAGCAGTTCTTC. It encodes CASSTSSGLYNEQFF.

The J gene is TRBJ1-1, the V gene TRBV10-3, with unresolved D. V lost 4 bases to trimming and J lost 7 bases, with 19 bases between them. Per the germline V gene, CDR1 is ENHRY and CDR2 is SYGVKD. The CDR3 runs 15 residues. DNA for the CDR3: TGTGCCATCAGTGGGCAGGCGGGATATAATGGTGAAGCTTTCTTT. Its protein product is CAISGQAGYNGEAFF.

This clone was detected a few times. A junction end diverges from the germline sequence, so it may reflect a read error. The V and J genes are TRBV7-7 and TRBJ2-1, with 12 positions matching TRBD1. This CDR3 region has 14 residues. Germline CDR1 and CDR2: SSHAT and FNYEAQ (reference sequence). DNA for the CDR3: TGTGCTAGCAGCCCCGGGACAGGGGGCTATGAGCAGTTCTTC. Translation gives CASSPGTGGYEQFF.

The chain is built from TRBV29-1 and TRBJ2-1; TRBD2 is a possible D gene (6 bases). CDR1 and CDR2 (germline): SQVTM, ANQGSEA. Trimming took 0 bases from V and 3 from J, leaving 9 bases between them. The CDR3 has 14 amino acids. The CDR3 nucleotides read TGCAGCGTTGAAGATCGGCGGGACTACAATGAGCAGTTCTTC. Translated: CSVEDRRDYNEQFF.

V is TRBV4-1 and J is TRBJ2-7, with 8 positions matching TRBD1. The CDR3 sequence is 17 residues long. After removal of 4 bases from V and 4 bases from J, the junction contained 15 bases not matched to a gene. CDR1 is MGHRA and CDR2 is YSYEKL in the germline V gene. The CDR3 DNA reads as TGCGCCAGCAGCCTAAGGGCCGAGACAGGGGTCGGTTACGAGCAGTACTTC. Translation gives CASSLRAETGVGYEQYF.

V gene TRBV5-4 combines with J gene TRBJ1-1; no reliable D call. V dropped 4 bases and J dropped 0 bases, with 7 bases sitting between them. This CDR3 spans 13 amino acids. Germline V CDR1 and CDR2: SGHNT, YYREEE (reference sequence). The DNA for the CDR3 is TGTGCCAGCAGCCAAAACATGAACACTGAAGCTTTCTTT. Its translation: CASSQNMNTEAFF.

The gene calls are TRBV5-1 and TRBJ2-5, with D hard to call. The CDR3 is made up of 12 amino acids. The germline V gene encodes CDR1 SGHRS and CDR2 YFSETQ. V lost 1 base to trimming and J lost 1 base, with 2 bases between them. The CDR3 DNA is TGCGCCAGCAGCTTGTCCCAAGAGACCCAGTACTTC. Amino acid sequence: CASSLSQETQYF.

This chain uses TRBV10-3 with TRBJ1-1; D is uncertain. Germline values: CDR1 ENHRY, CDR2 SYGVKD. V was shortened by 0 bases and J by 0 bases, with 8 bases between the two germline ends. CDR3 length: 15 amino acids. CDR3 amino acids: CAISESGDLNTEAFF. CDR3 DNA: TGTGCCATCAGTGAGTCGGGTGATTTGAACACTGAAGCTTTCTTT.

This chain links TRBV6-4 with TRBJ1-1, with a tentative D call TRBD1 (5 bases). V was shortened by 7 bases and J by 5 bases, with 11 bases between the two germline ends. CDR3 length: 12 residues. CDR1 is MRHNA, CDR2 SNTAGT, per germline. CDR3 DNA sequence: TGTGCCAGCATAAAGGGGAAGACTGAAGCTTTCTTT. Protein product: CASIKGKTEAFF.

The chain uses TRBV4-2 and TRBJ1-4; no firm D call. CDR3 length equals 14 residues. V was shortened by 1 base and J by 8 bases, with 11 bases between the two germline ends. Germline CDR1 is LGHNA and CDR2 is YNFKEQ. CDR3 in DNA: TGTGCCAGCAGCCAAGGGGTAGGAGAAGAAAAACTGTTTTTT. The encoded protein is CASSQGVGEEKLFF.

The chain combines TRBV15 with TRBJ2-5, with D tentatively TRBD1 (5 bases). V lost 0 bases, J lost 1 base, and 15 bases lay in between. Germline lookup yields CDR1 LNHNV and CDR2 YYDKDF (reference sequence). This CDR3 contains 17 residues. DNA for the CDR3: TGTGCCACCAGCAGAGATAGACCAGGGTGGGCCCAAGAGACCCAGTACTTC. It specifies CATSRDRPGWAQETQYF.

This chain joins TRBV28 and TRBJ1-1; TRBD1 matches at 7 bases. Germline lookup yields CDR1 MDHEN and CDR2 SYDVKM. The length of the CDR3 is 15 residues. V shed 5 bases, J shed 0 bases, and the junction held 6 bases outside the gene matches. The CDR3 is CASSLQGPVNTEAFF. CDR3 DNA: TGTGCCAGCAGTCTACAGGGGCCGGTGAACACTGAAGCTTTCTTT.

This sequence joins TRBV5-5 and TRBJ1-1, with D possibly TRBD1 on 5 matching bases. Trimming shortened V by 7 bases and J by 4 bases, and 14 bases separated the two germline ends. The CDR3 extends over 13 amino acids. Germline V gives CDR1 SGHKS, CDR2 YYEKEE (reference sequence). This chain's CDR3 is CASDTRGATEAFF. Here the CDR3 DNA reads TGTGCCAGCGACACTCGTGGGGCCACTGAAGCTTTCTTT.

The V and J genes are TRBV7-7 and TRBJ2-1; no definite D call. Germline CDR1 and CDR2: SSHAT and FNYEAQ (reference sequence). This CDR3 is built from 13 residues. V shed 5 bases and J shed 5 bases, with 10 bases lying between them. CDR3 in amino acids: CASSLGLDNEQFF. CDR3 in DNA: TGTGCCAGCAGCCTTGGGCTCGACAATGAGCAGTTCTTC.

This clone was detected a few times. The V gene is TRBV7-6, the J gene TRBJ2-1; D is ambiguous. The germline V gene encodes CDR1 SGHVS and CDR2 FNYEAQ. V dropped 0 bases and J dropped 2 bases, with 8 bases sitting between them. The CDR3 contains 15 residues. CDR3 sequence reads: CASSLAGVPYNEQFF. DNA of the CDR3: TGTGCCAGCAGCTTAGCTGGGGTGCCCTACAATGAGCAGTTCTTC.